This T cell receptor beta chain was retrieved from a study of cytomegalovirus exposure and HLA in healthy donors. Study outcomes and limitations: Overall, around 160 TCR beta chains were annotated as cytomegalovirus-associated.

The method was immunoSEQ multiplex PCR; TCRdb's version includes in-frame clones alone and lacks a portion of them. The sample has about 140,000 clones; approximately 84% are singletons. Concerning this clone: The target antigen is unknown.

Germline CDR1 MGHRA, CDR2 YSYEKL. CDR3 length: 16 amino acids. With V trimmed by 4 bases and J by 0 bases, 3 bases remained unmatched. The donors were in the roughly 110-subject validation cohort; that cohort was separate from the roughly 700-subject first cohort. Sequenced sample: PBMCs. The sequence was obtained from a woman aged 30 to 39 in good health and CMV-seronegative. The chain joins TRBV4-1 to TRBJ1-4; 9 bases fit TRBD1. As DNA, the CDR3 is TGCGCCAGCAGCCTCCGACAGGGGGCAACTAATGAAAAACTGTTTTTT. Protein sequence: CASSLRQGATNEKLFF.